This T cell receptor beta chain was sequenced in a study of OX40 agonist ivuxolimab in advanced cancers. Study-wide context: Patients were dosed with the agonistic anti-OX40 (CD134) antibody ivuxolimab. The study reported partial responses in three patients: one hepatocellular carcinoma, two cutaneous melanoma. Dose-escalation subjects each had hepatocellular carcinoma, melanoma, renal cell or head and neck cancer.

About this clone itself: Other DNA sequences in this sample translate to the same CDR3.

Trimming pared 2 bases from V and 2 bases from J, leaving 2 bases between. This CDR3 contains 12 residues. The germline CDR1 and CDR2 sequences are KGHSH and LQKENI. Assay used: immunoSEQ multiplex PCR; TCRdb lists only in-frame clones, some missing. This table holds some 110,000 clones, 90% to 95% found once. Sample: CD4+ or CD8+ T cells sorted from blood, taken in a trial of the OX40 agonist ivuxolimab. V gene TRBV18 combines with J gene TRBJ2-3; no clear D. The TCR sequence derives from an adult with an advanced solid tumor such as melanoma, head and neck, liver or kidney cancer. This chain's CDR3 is CASSPSTDTQYF. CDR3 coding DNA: TGTGCCAGCTCACCATCCACAGATACGCAGTATTTT.